The text below deals with one TCR beta chain. This receptor's antigen is unknown. Qualities for individual bases were not recorded, and no much larger clone is one base off. The data belong to a study of T cell changes during pregnancy in multiple sclerosis (dated by TCRdb to about 2019). Context from the whole study: Changes in the T cell repertoire over the course of pregnancy were examined in this study in women with multiple sclerosis.

The germline V gene (reference sequence) yields LNHDA for CDR1 and SQIVND for CDR2. Trimming takes 3 bases from V and 2 bases from J, and the germline ends sit 12 bases apart. There are 15 amino acids in the CDR3, from cysteine to phenylalanine inclusive. Only the CDR3 part of the read is kept: 45 bases, read in frame from the first base. Library creation used the immunoSEQ multiplex PCR assay. TCRdb's version of the immuneACCESS table is confined to in-frame rearrangements and falls short of the full clone set. An unresolved V gene accounts for under half of the shortfall where checked; the remainder is of unknown origin. For this sample the table gives roughly 73,000 clones, of which 85% to 95% were detected only once. Roughly 2% of the sample goes to the ten largest clones.

The V gene is TRBV19 and the J gene is TRBJ2-3, with the D segment identity uncertain. The material was peripheral blood, obtained in the second trimester of pregnancy. The TCR sequence derives from a female donor in good health, enrolled as a control in a pregnancy study. The nucleotide sequence reads as follows: TGTGCCAGTAGTATTCAGAACAGTGCCACAGATACGCAGTATTTT. Translation gives CASSIQNSATDTQYF.